This entry features one T cell receptor beta chain sequence. The data belong to a study of blood T cell repertoires in COVID-19. On the study more broadly: There were acute and convalescent COVID-19 samples, and they came from the United States, Italy and Spain.

This CDR3 is built from 14 residues. V lost 5 bases, J lost 3 bases, and 12 bases lay in between. Germline V gene lookup returns CDR1 SEHNR and CDR2 FQNEAQ (reference sequence). Using immunoSEQ multiplex PCR, the repertoire was profiled, and TCRdb retains in-frame clones only, with some absent. The profile covers under 250,000 clones, with under 90% appearing a single time and 11% taken by the ten largest. The sequenced sample was peripheral blood. V is TRBV7-9 and J is TRBJ2-3, with TRBD2 as a possible D gene (6 bases). This sequence originates from a man aged 45-60 years with COVID-19, enrolled during active disease. CDR3 loop: CASSPDSGTDTQYF. CDR3 DNA: TGTGCCAGCAGCCCCGACAGCGGGACAGATACGCAGTATTTT.